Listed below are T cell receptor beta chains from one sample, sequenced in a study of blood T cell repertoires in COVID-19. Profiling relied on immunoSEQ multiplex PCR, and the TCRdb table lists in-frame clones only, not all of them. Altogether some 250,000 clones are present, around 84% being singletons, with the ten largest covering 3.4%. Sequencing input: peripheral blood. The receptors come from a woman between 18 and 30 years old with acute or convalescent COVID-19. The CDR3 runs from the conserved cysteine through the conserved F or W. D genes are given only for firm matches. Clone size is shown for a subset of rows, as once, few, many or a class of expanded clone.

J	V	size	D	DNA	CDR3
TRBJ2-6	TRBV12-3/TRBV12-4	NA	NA	TGTGCCAGCACGGGGGTGAGGGCCAACGTCCTGACTTTC	CASTGVRANVLTF
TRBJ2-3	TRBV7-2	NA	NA	TGTGCCAGCAGCTTGCGGCCTGCCAGCACAGATACGCAGTATTTT	CASSLRPASTDTQYF
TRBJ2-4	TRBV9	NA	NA	TGTGCCAGCAGCCCCAACCAGGGGGGCTCTGAGGGGGACATTCAGTACTTC	CASSPNQGGSEGDIQYF
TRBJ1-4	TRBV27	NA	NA	TGTGCCAGCAGTTTAATATTTGCAACTAATGAAAAACTGTTTTTT	CASSLIFATNEKLFF
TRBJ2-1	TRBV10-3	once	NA	TGTGCCATCAGACGGGCGGACAACAATGAGCAGTTCTTC	CAIRRADNNEQFF
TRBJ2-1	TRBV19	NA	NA	TGTGCCAGTAGTATAGGACCTAGCGCTTACAATGAGCAGTTCTTC	CASSIGPSAYNEQFF
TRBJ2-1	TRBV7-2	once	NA	TGTGCCAGCAGCGCCCCCGGGACACGCTCCTACAATGAGCAGTTCTTC	CASSAPGTRSYNEQFF
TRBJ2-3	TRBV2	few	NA	TGTGCCAGCAGTCTATGGACAGCAAGCACAGATACGCAGTATTTT	CASSLWTASTDTQYF
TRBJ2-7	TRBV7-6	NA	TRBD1	TGTGCCAGCAGCCCTCAGACAGGGGGCTACGAGCAGTACTTC	CASSPQTGGYEQYF
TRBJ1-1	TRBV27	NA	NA	TGTGCCAGCAGCGCCTCCGAGGGCAAAAAGGGTTTCTTT	CASSASEGKKGFF
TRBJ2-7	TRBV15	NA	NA	TGTGCCACCAGCAGAGATCTGATGTCACAGTCCCACGAGCAGTACTTC	CATSRDLMSQSHEQYF
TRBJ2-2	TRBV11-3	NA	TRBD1	TGTGCCAGCAGCTTAGCCTTAGGTGGGACAGCAAACACCGGGGAGCTGTTTTTT	CASSLALGGTANTGELFF
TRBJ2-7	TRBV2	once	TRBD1	TGTGCCAGCAGTGAGCCTAGGGACAGGGTCTCCTACGAGCAGTACTTC	CASSEPRDRVSYEQYF
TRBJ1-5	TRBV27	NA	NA	TGTGCCAGCCGAACGGGGAGCAATCAGCCCCAGCATTTT	CASRTGSNQPQHF
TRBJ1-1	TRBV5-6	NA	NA	TGTGCCAGCAGCTTCGTGTCGTTCAGGGCTGAAGCTTTCTTT	CASSFVSFRAEAFF
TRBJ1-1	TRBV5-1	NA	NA	TGCGCCAGCAGCGACCAGGGTTTCACTGAAGCTTTCTTT	CASSDQGFTEAFF
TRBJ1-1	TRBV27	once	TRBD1	TGTGCCAGCAGTTGGGACAGGGGGCAGTCGACTGAAGCTTTCTTT	CASSWDRGQSTEAFF
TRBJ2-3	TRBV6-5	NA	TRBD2	TGTGCCAGCAGTTACTCGGGGGGGAGTAGGACAGATACGCAGTATTTT	CASSYSGGSRTDTQYF
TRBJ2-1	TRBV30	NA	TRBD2	TGTGCCTGGAGGGGAGGGGACTCCTACAATGAGCAGTTCTTC	CAWRGGDSYNEQFF
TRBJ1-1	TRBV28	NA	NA	TGTGCCAGCAGTTTGTCAGGGAAGGCTGAAGCTTTCTTT	CASSLSGKAEAFF
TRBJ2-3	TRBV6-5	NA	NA	TGTGCCAGCAGTTACGCGGACACAGATACGCAGTATTTT	CASSYADTDTQYF
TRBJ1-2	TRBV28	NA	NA	TGTGCCAGCAGCTTCGGAGGCTATGGCTACACCTTC	CASSFGGYGYTF
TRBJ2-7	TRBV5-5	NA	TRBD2	TGTGCCAGCAGCTTGGCCTTGATAGCGGGCCCCTACGAGCAGTACTTC	CASSLALIAGPYEQYF
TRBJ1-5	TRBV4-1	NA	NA	TGCGCCAGCAGCCAAGAGGTGACAACGGGGCAGCCCCAGCATTTT	CASSQEVTTGQPQHF
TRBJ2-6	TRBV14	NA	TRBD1	TGTGCCAGCAGCCCTATGTGGGACAGACTATTAAGCTCTGGGGCCAACGTCCTGACTTTC	CASSPMWDRLLSSGANVLTF
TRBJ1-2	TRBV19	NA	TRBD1	TGTGCCAGTAGGAGGGACAGTTCATCAAGTGGCTACACCTTC	CASRRDSSSSGYTF
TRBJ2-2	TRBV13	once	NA	TGTGCCAGCAGCCCGCAGGGAAAGAACACCGGGGAGCTGTTTTTT	CASSPQGKNTGELFF